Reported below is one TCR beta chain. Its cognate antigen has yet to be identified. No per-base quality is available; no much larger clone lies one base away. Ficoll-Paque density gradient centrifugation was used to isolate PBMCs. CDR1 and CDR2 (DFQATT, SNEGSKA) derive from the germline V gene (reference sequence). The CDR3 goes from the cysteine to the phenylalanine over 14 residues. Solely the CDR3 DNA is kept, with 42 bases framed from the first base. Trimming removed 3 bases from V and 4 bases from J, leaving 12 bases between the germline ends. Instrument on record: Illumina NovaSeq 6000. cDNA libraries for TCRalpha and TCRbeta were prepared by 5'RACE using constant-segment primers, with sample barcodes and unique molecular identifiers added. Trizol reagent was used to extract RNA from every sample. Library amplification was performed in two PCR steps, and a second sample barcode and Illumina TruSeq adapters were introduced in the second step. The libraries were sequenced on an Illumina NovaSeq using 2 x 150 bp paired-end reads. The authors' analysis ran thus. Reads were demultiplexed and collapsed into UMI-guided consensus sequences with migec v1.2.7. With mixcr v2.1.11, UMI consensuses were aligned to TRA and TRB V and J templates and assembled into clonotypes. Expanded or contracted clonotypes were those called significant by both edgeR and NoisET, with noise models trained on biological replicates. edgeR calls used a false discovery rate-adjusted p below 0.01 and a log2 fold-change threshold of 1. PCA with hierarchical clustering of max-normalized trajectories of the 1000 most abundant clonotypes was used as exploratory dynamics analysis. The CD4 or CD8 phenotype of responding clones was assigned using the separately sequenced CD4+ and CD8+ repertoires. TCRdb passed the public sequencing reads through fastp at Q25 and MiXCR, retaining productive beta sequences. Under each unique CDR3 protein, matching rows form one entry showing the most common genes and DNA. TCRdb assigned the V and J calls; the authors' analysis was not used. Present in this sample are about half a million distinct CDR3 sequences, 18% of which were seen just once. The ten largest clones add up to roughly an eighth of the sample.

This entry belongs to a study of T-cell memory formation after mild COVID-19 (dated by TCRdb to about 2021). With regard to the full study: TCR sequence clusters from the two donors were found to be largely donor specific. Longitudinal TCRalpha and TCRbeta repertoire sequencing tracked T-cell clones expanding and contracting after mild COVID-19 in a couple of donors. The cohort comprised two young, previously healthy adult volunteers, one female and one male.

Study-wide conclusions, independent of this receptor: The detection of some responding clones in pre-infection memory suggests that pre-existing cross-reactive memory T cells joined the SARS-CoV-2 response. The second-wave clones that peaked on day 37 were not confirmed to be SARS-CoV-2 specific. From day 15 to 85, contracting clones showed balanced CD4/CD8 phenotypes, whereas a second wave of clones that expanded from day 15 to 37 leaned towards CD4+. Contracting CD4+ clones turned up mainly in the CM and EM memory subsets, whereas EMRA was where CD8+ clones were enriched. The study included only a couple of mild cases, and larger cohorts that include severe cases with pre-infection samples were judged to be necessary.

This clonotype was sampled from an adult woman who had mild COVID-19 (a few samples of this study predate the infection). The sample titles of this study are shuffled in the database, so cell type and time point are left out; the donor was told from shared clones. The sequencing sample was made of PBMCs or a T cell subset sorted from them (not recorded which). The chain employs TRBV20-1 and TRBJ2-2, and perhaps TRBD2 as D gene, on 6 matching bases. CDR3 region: CSARSGGVTGELFF. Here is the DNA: TGCAGTGCTAGGTCCGGGGGTGTCACCGGGGAGCTGTTTTTT.